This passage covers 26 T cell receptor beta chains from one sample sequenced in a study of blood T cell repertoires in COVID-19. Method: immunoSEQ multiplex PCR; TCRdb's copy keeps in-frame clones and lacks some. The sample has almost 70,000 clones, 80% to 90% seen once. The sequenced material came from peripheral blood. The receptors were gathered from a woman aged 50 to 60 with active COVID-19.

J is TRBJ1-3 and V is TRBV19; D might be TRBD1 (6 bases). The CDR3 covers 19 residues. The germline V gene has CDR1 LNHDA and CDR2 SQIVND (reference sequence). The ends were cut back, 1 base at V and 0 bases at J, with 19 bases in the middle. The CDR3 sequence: CASSIVWNLDSLSGNTIYF. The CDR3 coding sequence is TGTGCCAGTAGTATAGTTTGGAACTTGGACAGCCTCTCTGGAAACACCATATATTTT.

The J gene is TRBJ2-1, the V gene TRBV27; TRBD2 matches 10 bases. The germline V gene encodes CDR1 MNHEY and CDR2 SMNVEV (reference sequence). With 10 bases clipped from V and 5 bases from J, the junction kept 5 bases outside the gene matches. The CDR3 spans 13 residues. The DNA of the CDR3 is TGTGCCACCCGGACTAGCGGCAACAATGAGCAGTTCTTC. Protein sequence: CATRTSGNNEQFF.

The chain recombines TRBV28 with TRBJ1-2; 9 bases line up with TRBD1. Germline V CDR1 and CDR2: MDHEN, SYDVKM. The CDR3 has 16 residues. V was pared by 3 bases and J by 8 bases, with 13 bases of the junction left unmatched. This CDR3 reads CASSLLVQTGGDGYTF. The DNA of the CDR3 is TGTGCCAGCAGTTTGCTCGTGCAAACAGGGGGCGACGGCTACACCTTC.

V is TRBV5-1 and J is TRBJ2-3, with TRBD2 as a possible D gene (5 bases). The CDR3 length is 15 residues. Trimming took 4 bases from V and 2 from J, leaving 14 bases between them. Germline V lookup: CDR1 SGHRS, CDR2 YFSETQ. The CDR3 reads CASSVGGYNTDTQYF. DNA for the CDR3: TGCGCCAGCAGCGTTGGAGGTTATAACACAGATACGCAGTATTTT.

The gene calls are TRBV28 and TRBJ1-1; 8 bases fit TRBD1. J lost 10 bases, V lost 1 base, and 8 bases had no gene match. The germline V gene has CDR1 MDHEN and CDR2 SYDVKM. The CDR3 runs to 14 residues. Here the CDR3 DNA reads TGTGCCAGCAGTTTATCACTAGCAGGGGGCCCAGCTTTCTTT. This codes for CASSLSLAGGPAFF.

As DNA, the CDR3 is TGTGCCAGCAGCGCGACAGGGGCCAGCACAGATACGCAGTATTTT. Amino acids: CASSATGASTDTQYF. The V and J genes are TRBV11-3 and TRBJ2-3, with 8 bases lining up with TRBD1. Germline trimming cut 5 bases from V and 0 bases from J; bases unmatched to any gene: 4. CDR1 and CDR2 from the germline V gene are SGHNT and YENEEA. This CDR3 spans 15 amino acids.

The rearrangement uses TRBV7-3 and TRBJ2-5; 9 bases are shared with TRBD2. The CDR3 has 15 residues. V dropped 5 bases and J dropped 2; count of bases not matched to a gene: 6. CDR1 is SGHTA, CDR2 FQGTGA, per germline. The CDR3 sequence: CASSPNLAGQETQYF. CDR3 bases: TGTGCCAGCAGCCCCAATCTAGCGGGACAAGAGACCCAGTACTTC.

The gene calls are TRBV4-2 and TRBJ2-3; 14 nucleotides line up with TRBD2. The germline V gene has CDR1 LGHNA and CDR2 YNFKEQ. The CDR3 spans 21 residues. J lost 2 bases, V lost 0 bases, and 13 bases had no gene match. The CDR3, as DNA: TGTGCCAGCAGCCAAGATCTGTCGACTAGCGGGAGGGCCGTATTCACAGATACGCAGTATTTT. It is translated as CASSQDLSTSGRAVFTDTQYF.

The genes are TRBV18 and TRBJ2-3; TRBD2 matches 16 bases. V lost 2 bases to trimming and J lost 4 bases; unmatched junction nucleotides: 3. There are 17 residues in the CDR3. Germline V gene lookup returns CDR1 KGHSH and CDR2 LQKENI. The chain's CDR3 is CASSPTGLAGGSDTQYF. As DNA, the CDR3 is TGTGCCAGCTCACCAACGGGACTAGCGGGGGGGTCAGATACGCAGTATTTT. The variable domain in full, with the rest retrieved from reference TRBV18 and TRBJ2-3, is NAGVMQNPRHLVRRRGQEARLRCSPMKGHSHVYWYRQLPEEGLKFMVYLQKENIIDESGMPKERFSAEFPKEGPSILRIQQVVRGDSAAYFCASSPTGLAGGSDTQYFGPGTRLTVL.

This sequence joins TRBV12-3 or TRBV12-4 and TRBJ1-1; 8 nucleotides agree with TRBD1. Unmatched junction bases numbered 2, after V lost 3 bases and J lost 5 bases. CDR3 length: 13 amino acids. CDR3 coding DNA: TGTGCCAGCAGTTTCAGGGGGCGGACTGAAGCTTTCTTT. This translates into CASSFRGRTEAFF.

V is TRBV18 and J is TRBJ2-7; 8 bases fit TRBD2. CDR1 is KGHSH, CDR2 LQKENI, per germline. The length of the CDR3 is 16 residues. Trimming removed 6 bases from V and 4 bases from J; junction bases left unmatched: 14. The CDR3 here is CASSSQSSGSGYEQYF. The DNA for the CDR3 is TGTGCCAGCTCGTCTCAGTCCAGCGGGAGTGGATACGAGCAGTACTTC.

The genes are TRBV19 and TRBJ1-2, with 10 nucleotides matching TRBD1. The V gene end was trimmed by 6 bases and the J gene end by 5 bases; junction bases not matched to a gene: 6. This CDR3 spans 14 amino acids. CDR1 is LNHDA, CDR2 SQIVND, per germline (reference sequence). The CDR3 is CASRTGQGTYGYTF. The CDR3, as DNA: TGTGCCAGTAGAACGGGACAGGGGACTTATGGCTACACCTTC.

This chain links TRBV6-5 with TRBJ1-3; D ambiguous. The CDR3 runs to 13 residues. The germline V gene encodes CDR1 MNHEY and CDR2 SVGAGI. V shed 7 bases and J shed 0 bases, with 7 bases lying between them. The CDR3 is CASNSLSGNTIYF. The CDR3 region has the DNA TGTGCCAGCAACAGCCTCTCTGGAAACACCATATATTTT.

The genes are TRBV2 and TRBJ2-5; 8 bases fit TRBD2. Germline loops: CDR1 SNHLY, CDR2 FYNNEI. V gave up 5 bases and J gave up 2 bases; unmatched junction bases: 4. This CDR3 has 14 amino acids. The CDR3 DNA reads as TGTGCCAGCAGTCTAGCGGGCCGACAAGAGACCCAGTACTTC. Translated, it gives CASSLAGRQETQYF.

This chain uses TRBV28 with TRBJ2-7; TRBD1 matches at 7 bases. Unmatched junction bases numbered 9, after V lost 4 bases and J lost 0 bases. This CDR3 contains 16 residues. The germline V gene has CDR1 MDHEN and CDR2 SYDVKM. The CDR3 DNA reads TGTGCCAGCAGTTCCCCGGGACAGCAACTCTCCTACGAGCAGTACTTC. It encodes CASSSPGQQLSYEQYF.

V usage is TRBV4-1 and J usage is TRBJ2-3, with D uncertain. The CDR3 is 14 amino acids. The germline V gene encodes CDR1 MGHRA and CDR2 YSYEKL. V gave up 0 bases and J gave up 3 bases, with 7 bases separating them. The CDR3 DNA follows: TGCGCCAGCAGCCAAGAAATCGCGACAGATACGCAGTATTTT. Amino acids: CASSQEIATDTQYF.

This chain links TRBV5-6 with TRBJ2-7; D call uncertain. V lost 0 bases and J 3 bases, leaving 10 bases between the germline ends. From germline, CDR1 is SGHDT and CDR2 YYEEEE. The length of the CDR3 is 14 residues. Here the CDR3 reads CASSLGGDFYEQYF. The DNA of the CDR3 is TGTGCCAGCAGCTTGGGTGGAGACTTCTACGAGCAGTACTTC. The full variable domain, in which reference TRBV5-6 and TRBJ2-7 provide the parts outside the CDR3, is DAGVTQSPTHLIKTRGQQVTLRCSPKSGHDTVSWYQQALGQGPQFIFQYYEEEERQRGNFPDRFSGHQFPNYSSELNVNALLLGDSALYLCASSLGGDFYEQYFGPGTRLTVT.

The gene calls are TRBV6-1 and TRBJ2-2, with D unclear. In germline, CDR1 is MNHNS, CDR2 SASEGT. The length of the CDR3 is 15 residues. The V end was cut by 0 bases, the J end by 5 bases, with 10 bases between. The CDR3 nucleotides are TGTGCCAGCAGTGAAGCTGCGACTCTTACCGGGGAGCTGTTTTTT. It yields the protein CASSEAATLTGELFF.

Here the CDR3 reads CASREGTGLYGYTF. CDR3 coding DNA: TGTGCCAGCAGAGAGGGGACAGGGCTCTATGGCTACACCTTC. The chain carries TRBV25-1 and TRBJ1-2; 9 nucleotides agree with TRBD1. The V segment lost 6 bases and the J segment 4 bases; nucleotides outside the gene matches: 6. In germline, CDR1 is MGHDK, CDR2 SYGVNS. The CDR3 is made up of 14 amino acids.

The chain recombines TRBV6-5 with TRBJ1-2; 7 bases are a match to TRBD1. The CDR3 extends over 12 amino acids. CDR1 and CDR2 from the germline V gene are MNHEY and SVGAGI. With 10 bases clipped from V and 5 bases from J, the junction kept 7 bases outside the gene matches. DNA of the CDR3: TGTGCCACCTCCGGGACAGCGTATGGCTACACCTTC. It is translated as CATSGTAYGYTF.

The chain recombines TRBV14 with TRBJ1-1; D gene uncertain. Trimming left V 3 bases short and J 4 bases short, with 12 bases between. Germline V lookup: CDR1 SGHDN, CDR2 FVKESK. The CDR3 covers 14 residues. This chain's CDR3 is CASSQRVFGTEAFF. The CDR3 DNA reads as TGTGCCAGCAGCCAGCGGGTATTTGGCACTGAAGCTTTCTTT.

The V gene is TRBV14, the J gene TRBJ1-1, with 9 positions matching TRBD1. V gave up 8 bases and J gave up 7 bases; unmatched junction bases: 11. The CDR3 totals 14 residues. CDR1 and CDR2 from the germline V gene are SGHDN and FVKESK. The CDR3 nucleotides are TGTGCCAGCGAATTCTTCACAGGGGGCAATGAAGCTTTCTTT. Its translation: CASEFFTGGNEAFF.

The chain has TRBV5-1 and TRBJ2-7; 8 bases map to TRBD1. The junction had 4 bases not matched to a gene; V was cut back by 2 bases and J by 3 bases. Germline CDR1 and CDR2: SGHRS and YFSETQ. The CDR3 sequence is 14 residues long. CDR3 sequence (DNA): TGCGCCAGCAGCTTCCGGACAGGGTACTACGAGCAGTACTTC. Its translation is CASSFRTGYYEQYF.

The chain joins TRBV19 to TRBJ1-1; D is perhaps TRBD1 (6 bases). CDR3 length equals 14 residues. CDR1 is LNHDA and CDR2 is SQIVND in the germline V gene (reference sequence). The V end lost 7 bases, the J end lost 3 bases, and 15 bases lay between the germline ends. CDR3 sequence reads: CASTPGGAYTEAFF. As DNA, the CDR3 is TGTGCCAGTACCCCGGGGGGGGCCTACACTGAAGCTTTCTTT.

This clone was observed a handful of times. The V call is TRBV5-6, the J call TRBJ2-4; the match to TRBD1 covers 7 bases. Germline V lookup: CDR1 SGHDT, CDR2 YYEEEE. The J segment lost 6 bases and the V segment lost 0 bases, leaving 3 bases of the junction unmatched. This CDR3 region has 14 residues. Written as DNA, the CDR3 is TGTGCCAGCAGCTTGGCAGGGGGTGGAAACATTCAGTACTTC. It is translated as CASSLAGGGNIQYF.

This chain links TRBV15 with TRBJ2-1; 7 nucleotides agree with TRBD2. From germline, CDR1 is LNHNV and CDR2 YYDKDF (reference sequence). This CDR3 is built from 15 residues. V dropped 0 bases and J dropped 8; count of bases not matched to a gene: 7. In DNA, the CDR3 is TGTGCCACCAGCAGAGAGGGACTACCTTTGGATGAGCAGTTCTTC. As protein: CATSREGLPLDEQFF.